This TCR beta chain is from a study of regulatory T cells in long-lasting Graves disease. The sample's time point: newly diagnosed GD, antithyroid drugs for less than 3 months. From RNA extracted from PBMCs, the TCR library was made. Points from the study as a whole: TRBV28 was favored in persistent disease, as were TRBJ1-2 and TRBJ2-5.

Many counts were recorded for this clonotype. Its antigen is unidentified. Germline assignment: CDR1 MNHNS and CDR2 SASEGT. CDR3 length: 13 residues. The trim removed 8 bases at V and 1 base at J, leaving 4 bases unmatched. For TCR beta, libraries came from iRepertoire HTBI primers and Arm-PCR of CDR3 regions. TCRdb fed the multiplex PCR reads into MiXCR, producing one record per CDR3 protein. This table holds about 540,000 distinct CDR3 sequences, approximately 15% found once. These records were also assigned to another study, of T cells in Graves' hyperthyroidism and ophthalmopathy. That work adds: The HTBI primer set served for first-round RT-PCR of the TCR CDR3. Within blood appeared most thyroid clonotypes that had expanded above 0.001. Onset of ophthalmopathy came a median roughly 6 months after the model predicted it.

This chain connects TRBV6-1 to TRBJ2-7; 8 nucleotides match TRBD2. The sequences come from peripheral blood mononuclear cells (PBMCs), collected at new diagnosis, from a patient treated with antithyroid drugs. This sequence originates from a man younger than 45 with Graves disease. CDR3 nucleotides: TGTGCCAGCTGTAGCGGGGAATCCTACGAGCAGTACTTC. This encodes CASCSGESYEQYF.